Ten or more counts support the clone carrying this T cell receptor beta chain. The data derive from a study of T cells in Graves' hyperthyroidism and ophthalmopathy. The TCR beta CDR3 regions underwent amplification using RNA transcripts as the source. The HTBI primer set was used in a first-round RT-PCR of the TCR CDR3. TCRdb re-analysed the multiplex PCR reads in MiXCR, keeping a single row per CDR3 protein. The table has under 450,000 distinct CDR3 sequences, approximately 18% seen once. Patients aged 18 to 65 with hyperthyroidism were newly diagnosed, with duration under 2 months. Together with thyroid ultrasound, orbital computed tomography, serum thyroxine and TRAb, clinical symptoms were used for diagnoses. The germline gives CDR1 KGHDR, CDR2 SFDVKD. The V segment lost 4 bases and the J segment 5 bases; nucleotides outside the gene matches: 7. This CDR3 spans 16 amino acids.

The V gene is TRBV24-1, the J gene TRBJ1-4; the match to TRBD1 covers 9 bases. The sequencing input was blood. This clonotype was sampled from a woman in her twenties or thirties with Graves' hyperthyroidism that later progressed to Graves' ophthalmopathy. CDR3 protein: CATSDAGTGPNEKLFF. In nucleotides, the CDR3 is TGTGCCACCAGTGACGCAGGGACAGGGCCGAATGAAAAACTGTTTTTT.